One sample yielded the 5 T cell receptor beta chains listed below, sequenced in a study of blood T cell repertoires in COVID-19. Assay: immunoSEQ multiplex PCR; the TCRdb copy retains only in-frame clones and omits some. Of 28,000 or so clones listed, 85% to 90% are singletons. Sequences were obtained from peripheral blood. Receptors were obtained from a human donor in a cohort sampled during active COVID-19.

The chain is built from TRBV7-2 and TRBJ2-3, with D unclear. The V gene lost 2 bases and the J gene lost 5 bases, with 2 bases spanning the gap. CDR3 length equals 11 residues. Germline-derived CDR1 and CDR2 are SGHTA and FQGNSA. The CDR3 here is CASSLQDTQYF. CDR3 bases: TGTGCCAGCAGCTTACAAGATACGCAGTATTTT.

The J gene is TRBJ2-4, the V gene TRBV3-1 (or the pseudogene TRBV3-2), with 7 bases that match TRBD1. Germline V gene sequence: CDR1 LGHDT, CDR2 YNNKEL (reference sequence). CDR3 length: 18 amino acids. After removal of 4 bases from V and 0 bases from J, the junction contained 12 bases not matched to a gene. CDR3: CASSLFGQATLAKNIQYF. The CDR3 bases are TGTGCCAGCAGCCTTTTCGGACAGGCGACCCTAGCCAAAAACATTCAGTACTTC.

The chain has TRBV29-1 and TRBJ1-1; 8 bases are shared with TRBD1. Germline V gene sequence: CDR1 SQVTM, CDR2 ANQGSEA. V lost 8 bases to trimming and J lost 1 base; unmatched junction nucleotides: 6. This CDR3 spans 13 amino acids. The CDR3 region is CSIQTGANTEAFF. The DNA of the CDR3 is TGCAGCATCCAGACAGGGGCGAACACTGAAGCTTTCTTT.

V is TRBV18 and J is TRBJ1-1; 7 bases match TRBD1. The CDR3 sequence is 15 residues long. Germline trimming cut 0 bases from V and 0 bases from J; bases unmatched to any gene: 1. Germline V gene data show CDR1 as KGHSH and CDR2 as LQKENI. CDR3 sequence reads: CASSPPGQMNTEAFF. The CDR3 nucleotides read TGTGCCAGCTCACCACCGGGACAGATGAACACTGAAGCTTTCTTT.

This sequence joins TRBV27 and TRBJ1-2; 10 bases align to TRBD1. Germline assignment: CDR1 MNHEY and CDR2 SMNVEV (reference sequence). The CDR3 is made up of 13 amino acids. Unmatched junction bases numbered 2, after V lost 6 bases and J lost 4 bases. The CDR3 DNA follows: TGTGCCAGCAGGGGACAGGGGCCCTATGGCTACACCTTC. Its translation is CASRGQGPYGYTF.